This TCR beta chain was observed in a study of blood T cell repertoires in COVID-19. Study-level information: Acute and convalescent COVID-19 specimens originated in the United States, Italy and Spain. In each case, the material was cDNA or gDNA derived from T cells, B-cell-depleted T cells, or PBMCs.

This CDR3 is 13 amino acids long. The V and J ends lost 4 bases and 10 bases respectively, with 14 bases between them. Source study methods: Counts of nucleated cells, estimated from reference gene primer amplification, were obtained. Generated by immunoSEQ multiplex PCR, the TCRdb table keeps only in-frame clones and is missing some. The V and J calls and clone size are taken from that table; D and trimming were inferred from the DNA. The sample yields under 60,000 clones, approximately 80% seen once. Sequencing was carried out using peripheral blood. The chain recombines TRBV12-3 or TRBV12-4 with TRBJ1-5; no clear D. This TCR was sampled from a man between 65 and 80 years old with acute or convalescent COVID-19. In nucleotides, the CDR3 is TGTGCCAGCAGTTCAACAGCCGGGAGTCCCCAGCATTTT. Its translation: CASSSTAGSPQHF.